Following are 31 T cell receptor beta chains from one sample sequenced in a study of T-cell memory formation after mild COVID-19. TCRdb called the 5' RACE reads again in MiXCR, with one record for every CDR3 protein. Among 250,000 to 350,000 distinct CDR3 sequences, 13% to 15% were seen once, and the ten largest hold around 20%. The sequencing input was PBMCs or a T cell subset sorted from them (not recorded which). The receptors originated from a man aged 18 to 35 who had mild COVID-19 (a few samples of this study predate the infection). Cell type and time point are not known.

The table lists this clonotype with a few counts. The V call is TRBV6-2 or TRBV6-3, the J call TRBJ2-3, with 8 bases aligning to TRBD2. Germline CDR1 and CDR2: MNHEY and SVGEGT. V gave up 11 bases and J gave up 4 bases; unmatched junction bases: 14. The CDR3 runs 15 residues. The CDR3 protein is CAAGRAGVVADTQYF. In nucleotides, the CDR3 is TGTGCCGCAGGGAGAGCGGGGGTTGTAGCAGATACGCAGTATTTT.

This chain joins TRBV5-1 and TRBJ2-5, with 9 bases identical to TRBD1. The trim removed 4 bases at V and 3 bases at J, leaving 4 bases unmatched. The CDR3 loop spans 14 amino acids. CDR1 and CDR2 from the germline V gene are SGHRS and YFSETQ. The CDR3 DNA follows: TGCGCCAGCAGCCCACAGGGGGCAAAAGAGACCCAGTACTTC. Amino acids: CASSPQGAKETQYF.

CDR3 nucleotides: TGTGCCAGCAGCCCAGATCGGGGGGCGGACACTGAAGCTTTCTTT. Translation: CASSPDRGADTEAFF. The rearrangement joins TRBV7-9 to TRBJ1-1, with D maybe TRBD1 (6 bases). Trimming left V 5 bases short and J 3 bases short, with 16 bases between. The germline gives CDR1 SEHNR, CDR2 FQNEAQ (reference sequence). This CDR3 contains 15 residues.

This chain links TRBV7-8 with TRBJ2-3; a possible D gene is TRBD2 (5 bases). CDR3 length: 17 amino acids. The V gene lost 1 base and the J gene lost 0 bases, with 14 bases spanning the gap. Per the germline V gene, CDR1 is SGHVS and CDR2 is FQNEAQ. This CDR3 is CASSLGASGRSTDTQYF. CDR3 DNA sequence: TGTGCCAGCAGCTTAGGAGCATCGGGAAGGAGCACAGATACGCAGTATTTT.

The rearrangement joins TRBV7-9 to TRBJ2-3; D may match TRBD1 or TRBD2 (5 bases each). V was cut by 2 bases and J by 2 bases, with 14 bases left in between. This CDR3 contains 16 residues. Germline V CDR1 and CDR2: SEHNR, FQNEAQ (reference sequence). CDR3 loop: CASSLLTGATTDTQYF. In nucleotides, the CDR3 is TGTGCCAGCAGCTTACTAACCGGGGCTACCACAGATACGCAGTATTTT.

This clonotype was detected a few times. J is TRBJ1-1 and V is TRBV3-1, with a tentative D call TRBD1 (6 bases). V was shortened by 4 bases and J by 4 bases, with 13 bases between the two germline ends. The CDR3 totals 14 residues. Germline V CDR1 and CDR2: LGHDT, YNNKEL (reference sequence). CDR3 bases: TGTGCCAGCAGCCCGTCCCGGGACATCACTGAAGCTTTCTTT. Residues: CASSPSRDITEAFF.

This clonotype appeared a few times. The CDR3 loop reads CASQDGNQPQHF. CDR3 coding DNA: TGTGCCAGCCAGGACGGGAATCAGCCCCAGCATTTT. This rearrangement joins TRBV7-9 to TRBJ1-5; D not resolved. Germline assignment: CDR1 SEHNR and CDR2 FQNEAQ (reference sequence). The CDR3 loop spans 12 amino acids. The germline V and J ends were trimmed by 8 bases and 4 bases, with 9 bases remaining between them.

The CDR3 loop reads CASSFLGQGEKLFF. The CDR3, as DNA: TGTGCCAGCAGTTTCTTGGGTCAGGGTGAAAAACTGTTTTTT. J is TRBJ1-4 and V is TRBV12-3 or TRBV12-4, with a weak D call TRBD1 (5 bases). CDR3 length: 14 residues. The V and J ends lost 3 bases and 7 bases respectively, with 12 bases between them.

J is TRBJ2-2 and V is TRBV27; possibly TRBD1 for D (6 bases). The V end was cut by 3 bases, the J end by 5 bases, with 13 bases between. Germline assignment: CDR1 MNHEY and CDR2 SMNVEV (reference sequence). The CDR3 runs to 15 residues. CDR3 loop: CASSLSRGRTGELFF. CDR3 sequence (DNA): TGTGCCAGCAGTTTGAGCAGGGGCCGAACCGGGGAGCTGTTTTTT.

Only a few counts were recorded for this clonotype. The J gene is TRBJ2-1, the V gene TRBV5-1; 7 bases align to TRBD1. The ends lost 0 bases at V and 6 bases at J; junction bases unmatched: 6. CDR3 length: 15 residues. The germline gives CDR1 SGHRS, CDR2 YFSETQ. CDR3 sequence reads: CASSLAPGGTNEQFF. CDR3 in DNA: TGCGCCAGCAGCTTGGCCCCAGGGGGAACCAATGAGCAGTTCTTC.

In this sample, this clonotype turned up many times. V usage is TRBV5-6 and J usage is TRBJ2-2; no firm D call. CDR1 SGHDT and CDR2 YYEEEE come from the germline V gene. This CDR3 is 14 amino acids long. Trimming pared 0 bases from V and 3 bases from J, leaving 6 bases between. CDR3 loop: CASSLDRYTGELFF. The CDR3 coding sequence is TGTGCCAGCAGCTTGGACCGTTACACCGGGGAGCTGTTTTTT.

This clonotype was counted a few times. This rearrangement joins TRBV6-5 to TRBJ2-1; possibly TRBD2 for D (6 bases). From germline, CDR1 is MNHEY and CDR2 SVGAGI. V was clipped by 4 bases and J by 11 bases, with 12 bases between them. This CDR3 has 12 residues. Here the CDR3 DNA reads TGTGCCAGCAGTTCGGTCGCGGGGCAGCAGTTCTTC. It yields the protein CASSSVAGQQFF.

The chain recombines TRBV5-1 with TRBJ2-3; D perhaps matches TRBD1 (5 bases). Deletions cut 4 bases from V and 2 bases from J, with 17 bases between. The germline V gene has CDR1 SGHRS and CDR2 YFSETQ. The CDR3 is 16 residues long. CDR3 in amino acids: CASSHGQGRPTDTQYF. CDR3 bases: TGCGCCAGCAGCCATGGGCAGGGCCGGCCCACAGATACGCAGTATTTT.

The sample holds a few counts of this clonotype. The chain has TRBV12-3 or TRBV12-4 and TRBJ1-5, with D uncertain. CDR3 length equals 16 residues. The V and J ends lost 3 bases and 0 bases respectively, with 12 bases between them. CDR3 region: CASSFGLGYSNQPQHF. CDR3 bases: TGTGCCAGCAGTTTCGGTTTGGGGTATAGCAATCAGCCCCAGCATTTT.

The V and J genes are TRBV5-1 and TRBJ2-2, with 9 bases fitting TRBD1. Trimming removed 4 bases from V and 1 base from J; junction bases left unmatched: 5. Germline values: CDR1 SGHRS, CDR2 YFSETQ. The CDR3 spans 16 residues. The CDR3 here is CASSPRQGVNTGELFF. CDR3 DNA: TGCGCCAGCAGCCCCAGACAGGGGGTGAACACCGGGGAGCTGTTTTTT.

This clonotype was observed at least ten times. The CDR3 DNA follows: TGTGCCAGCAGCTTAGGTAGCGGGGGGATCTACAATGAGCAGTTCTTC. Amino acid sequence: CASSLGSGGIYNEQFF. V usage is TRBV7-6 and J usage is TRBJ2-1; 10 nucleotides match TRBD2. Germline trimming cut 1 base from V and 3 bases from J; bases unmatched to any gene: 3. Germline V gene lookup returns CDR1 SGHVS and CDR2 FNYEAQ. The CDR3 covers 16 residues. The variable domain in full, with the rest retrieved from reference TRBV7-6 and TRBJ2-1, is GAGVSQSPRYKVTKRGQDVALRCDPISGHVSLYWYRQALGQGPEFLTYFNYEAQQDKSGLPNDRFSAERPEGSISTLTIQRTEQRDSAMYRCASSLGSGGIYNEQFFGPGTRLTVL.

The rearrangement joins TRBV7-9 to TRBJ1-2, with 7 bases aligning to TRBD1. Germline V lookup: CDR1 SEHNR, CDR2 FQNEAQ (reference sequence). J gave up 8 bases and V 4 bases, and 13 bases lay outside the gene matches. The CDR3 is 15 amino acids. DNA of the CDR3: TGTGCCAGCAGCTCTCGGACAGGCTCTCGGAGGGGCTACACCTTC. Translating gives CASSSRTGSRRGYTF.

The chain has TRBV18 and TRBJ2-1; D ambiguous. From germline, CDR1 is KGHSH and CDR2 LQKENI. The V and J ends lost 1 base and 3 bases respectively, with 7 bases between them. The CDR3 extends over 14 amino acids. CDR3 bases: TGTGCCAGCTCACCACTGTTGCTCTACAATGAGCAGTTCTTC. This sequence encodes CASSPLLLYNEQFF.

This chain links TRBV12-3 or TRBV12-4 with TRBJ2-2, with TRBD2 matching over 11 bases. CDR3 length: 15 residues. Trimming removed 6 bases from V and 4 bases from J; junction bases left unmatched: 4. The CDR3, as DNA: TGTGCCAGCAGCAAACTAGCGGGGGTCACCGGGGAGCTGTTTTTT. Residues: CASSKLAGVTGELFF.

CDR3 sequence: CASSLRTGGEEKLFF. The CDR3 bases are TGTGCCAGCAGCTTAAGGACAGGGGGCGAAGAAAAACTGTTTTTT. The chain uses TRBV7-2 and TRBJ1-4, with 11 bases matching TRBD1. Trimming removed 2 bases from V and 8 bases from J; junction bases left unmatched: 4. CDR1 and CDR2 (germline): SGHTA, FQGNSA. The CDR3 spans 15 residues. Drawing the rest from reference TRBV7-2 and TRBJ1-4, the complete variable domain is GAGVSQSPSNKVTEKGKDVELRCDPISGHTALYWYRQSLGQGLEFLIYFQGNSAPDKSGLPSDRFSAERTGGSVSTLTIQRTQQEDSAVYLCASSLRTGGEEKLFFGSGTQLSVL.

The J gene is TRBJ1-2, the V gene TRBV12-3 or TRBV12-4, with D perhaps matching TRBD1 (5 bases). This CDR3 spans 15 amino acids. V gave up 1 base and J gave up 4 bases, with 13 bases separating them. The CDR3 region has the DNA TGTGCCAGCAGTTTAGATGGGGCGCGAGGCTATGGCTACACCTTC. This translates into CASSLDGARGYGYTF.

In this sample, this clonotype turned up many times. This chain uses TRBV6-6 with TRBJ2-7; 8 positions match TRBD1. V lost 0 bases, J lost 7 bases, and 14 bases stayed unmatched. Per the germline V gene, CDR1 is MNHNY and CDR2 is SVGAGI (reference sequence). The CDR3 runs to 17 residues. Here the CDR3 DNA reads TGTGCCAGCAGTTACTCGTATGGGACAGGCCCTTTTGGGGAGCAGTACTTC. Its translation: CASSYSYGTGPFGEQYF.

This chain joins TRBV12-3 or TRBV12-4 and TRBJ1-1, with unresolved D. The CDR3 is made up of 13 amino acids. Deletions cut 3 bases from V and 10 bases from J, with 15 bases between. CDR3 nucleotide sequence: TGTGCCAGCAGTTTGAACAGTGGGAGTTCAGCTTTCTTT. As protein: CASSLNSGSSAFF.

This clonotype was found a few times. The V call is TRBV6-6, the J call TRBJ2-7; the match to TRBD2 covers 10 bases. Unmatched junction bases numbered 9, after V lost 2 bases and J lost 5 bases. CDR1 is MNHNY, CDR2 SVGAGI, per germline (reference sequence). The CDR3 is made up of 16 amino acids. The CDR3 bases are TGTGCCAGCAGTTACCGGATTAGCGGGGGGTATGACGAGCAGTACTTC. It encodes CASSYRISGGYDEQYF.

This clonotype has more than one count but fewer than ten. The rearrangement uses TRBV11-3 and TRBJ2-3; D may be TRBD2 (6 bases). The germline V gene has CDR1 SGHNT and CDR2 YENEEA. With 5 bases removed from V and 6 bases from J, the gap between germline ends came to 18 bases. The CDR3 has 15 residues. The CDR3 spells CASSHRDSGGDTQYF. The CDR3 DNA reads TGTGCCAGCAGCCATCGGGACTCCGGGGGTGATACGCAGTATTTT.

Many counts were recorded for this clonotype. The chain is built from TRBV27 and TRBJ2-2; the D is unclear. Per germline, CDR1 MNHEY and CDR2 SMNVEV (reference sequence). V gave up 2 bases and J gave up 7 bases, with 8 bases separating them. This CDR3 has 13 amino acids. DNA for the CDR3: TGTGCCAGCAGTTTAAATGGGCACGGGGAGCTGTTTTTT. Its translation is CASSLNGHGELFF.

V usage is TRBV6-1 and J usage is TRBJ1-2; D not certain. Germline V CDR1 and CDR2: MNHNS, SASEGT. V was cut by 0 bases and J by 3 bases, with 8 bases left in between. The length of the CDR3 is 14 residues. CDR3 residues: CASSEAQRYYGYTF. CDR3 bases: TGTGCCAGCAGTGAAGCGCAGCGGTACTATGGCTACACCTTC.

This clonotype has a handful of counts. As DNA, the CDR3 is TGCGCCAGCAGCTTCTCCTTTTCCGGGGGCGAGCAGTACTTC. It is translated as CASSFSFSGGEQYF. The V and J genes are TRBV5-1 and TRBJ2-7; weak D call: TRBD2 (6 bases). Germline-derived CDR1 and CDR2 are SGHRS and YFSETQ. The germline V and J ends were trimmed by 2 bases and 6 bases, with 15 bases remaining between them. This CDR3 is 14 amino acids long.

This clonotype has a handful of counts. This chain joins TRBV20-1 and TRBJ2-7; TRBD2 might be the D (12 bases). The CDR3 has 17 residues. The V end was cut by 2 bases, the J end by 7 bases, with 27 bases between. CDR1 and CDR2 from the germline V gene are DFQATT and SNEGSKA (reference sequence). The CDR3 region has the DNA TGCAGTGCTAGATCGCTCCGGACTAGCGGGGACAGGGGGGAGCAGTACTTC. It encodes CSARSLRTSGDRGEQYF.

This clonotype was seen only a few times. The rearrangement links TRBV20-1 to TRBJ2-4; D remains ambiguous. This CDR3 comprises 14 residues. Germline V gene data show CDR1 as DFQATT and CDR2 as SNEGSKA (reference sequence). The V end lost 5 bases, the J end lost 4 bases, and 15 bases lay between the germline ends. CDR3 sequence reads: CSALLGTGKNIQYF. The DNA for the CDR3 is TGCAGTGCTCTCCTAGGAACTGGAAAAAACATTCAGTACTTC.

The table lists this clonotype with a few counts. V gene TRBV6-5 combines with J gene TRBJ2-3; 10 nucleotides align to TRBD1. V was clipped by 3 bases and J by 6 bases; unmatched bases: 6. The CDR3 consists of 15 residues. Germline values: CDR1 MNHEY, CDR2 SVGAGI. The CDR3 sequence is CASSYLGTGDDTQYF. The CDR3 DNA follows: TGTGCCAGCAGTTATCTCGGGACAGGGGATGATACGCAGTATTTT.